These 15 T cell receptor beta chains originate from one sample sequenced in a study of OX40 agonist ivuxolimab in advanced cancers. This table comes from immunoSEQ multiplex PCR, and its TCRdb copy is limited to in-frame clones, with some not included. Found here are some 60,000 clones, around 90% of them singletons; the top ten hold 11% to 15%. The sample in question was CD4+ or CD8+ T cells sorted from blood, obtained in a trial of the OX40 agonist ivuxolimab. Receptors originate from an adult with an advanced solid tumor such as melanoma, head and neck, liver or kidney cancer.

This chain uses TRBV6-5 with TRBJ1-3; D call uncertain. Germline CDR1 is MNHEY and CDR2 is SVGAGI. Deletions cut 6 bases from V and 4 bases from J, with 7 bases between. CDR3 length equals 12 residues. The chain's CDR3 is CASRGRGNTIYF. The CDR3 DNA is TGTGCCAGCAGGGGCAGAGGAAACACCATATATTTT.

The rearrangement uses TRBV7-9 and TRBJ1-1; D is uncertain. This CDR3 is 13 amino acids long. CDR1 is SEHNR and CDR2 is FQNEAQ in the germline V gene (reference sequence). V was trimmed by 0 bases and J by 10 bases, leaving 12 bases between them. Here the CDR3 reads CASSLAHYLVAFF. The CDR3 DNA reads TGTGCCAGCAGCTTAGCACACTACTTGGTAGCTTTCTTT. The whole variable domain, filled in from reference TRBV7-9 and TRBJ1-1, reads DTGVSQNPRHKITKRGQNVTFRCDPISEHNRLYWYRQTLGQGPEFLTYFQNEAQLEKSRLLSDRFSAERPKGSFSTLEIQRTEQGDSAMYLCASSLAHYLVAFFGQGTRLTVV.

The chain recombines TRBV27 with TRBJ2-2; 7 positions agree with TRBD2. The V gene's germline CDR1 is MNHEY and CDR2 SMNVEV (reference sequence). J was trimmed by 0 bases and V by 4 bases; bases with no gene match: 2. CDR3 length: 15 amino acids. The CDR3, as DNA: TGTGCCAGCAGTTGGGGAGGGACGAACACCGGGGAGCTGTTTTTT. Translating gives CASSWGGTNTGELFF.

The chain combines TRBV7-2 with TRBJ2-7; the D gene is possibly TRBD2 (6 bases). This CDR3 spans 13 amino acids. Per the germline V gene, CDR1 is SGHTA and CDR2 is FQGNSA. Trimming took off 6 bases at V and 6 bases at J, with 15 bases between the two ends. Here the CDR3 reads CASSRDSLREQYF. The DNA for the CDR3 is TGTGCCAGCAGTCGGGACTCTCTCCGCGAGCAGTACTTC.

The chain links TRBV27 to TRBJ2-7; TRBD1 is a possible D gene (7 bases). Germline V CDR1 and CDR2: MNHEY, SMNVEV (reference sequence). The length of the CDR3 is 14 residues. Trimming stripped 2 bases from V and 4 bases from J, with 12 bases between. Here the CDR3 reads CASSLRQGGYEQYF. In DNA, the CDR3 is TGTGCCAGCAGTTTAAGACAGGGAGGTTACGAGCAGTACTTC.

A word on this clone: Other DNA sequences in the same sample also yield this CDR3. The chain's CDR3 is CASSYRGGYEQYF. DNA for the CDR3: TGTGCCAGCAGTTACAGGGGGGGGTACGAGCAGTACTTC. The genes are TRBV6-5 and TRBJ2-7; D possibly corresponds to TRBD2 (7 bases). This CDR3 spans 13 amino acids. V lost 2 bases and J lost 4, with 9 bases in between. Germline CDR1 MNHEY, CDR2 SVGAGI.

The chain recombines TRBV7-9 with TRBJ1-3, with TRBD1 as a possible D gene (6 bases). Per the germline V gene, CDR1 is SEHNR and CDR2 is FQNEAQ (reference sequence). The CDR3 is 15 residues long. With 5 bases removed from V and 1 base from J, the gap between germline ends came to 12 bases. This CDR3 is CASSMTGYSGNTIYF. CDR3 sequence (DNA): TGTGCCAGCAGCATGACAGGTTATTCTGGAAACACCATATATTTT.

The CDR3, as DNA: TGTGCCAGCAGTGTTAGCGGGTTCTTAAGCTCCTACAATGAGCAGTTCTTC. This gives the protein CASSVSGFLSSYNEQFF. This chain links TRBV2 with TRBJ2-1; 7 bases line up with TRBD2. Trimming cost V 4 bases and J 0 bases; bases outside gene matches: 9. The CDR3 loop spans 17 amino acids. CDR1 is SNHLY and CDR2 is FYNNEI in the germline V gene.

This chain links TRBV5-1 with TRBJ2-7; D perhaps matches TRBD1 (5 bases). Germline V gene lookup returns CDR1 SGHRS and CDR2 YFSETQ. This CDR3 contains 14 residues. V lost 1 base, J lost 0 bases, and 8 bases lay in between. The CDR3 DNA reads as TGCGCCAGCAGCTTGAACAGGTTCTCCTACGAGCAGTACTTC. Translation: CASSLNRFSYEQYF. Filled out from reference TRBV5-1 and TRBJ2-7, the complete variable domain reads KAGVTQTPRYLIKTRGQQVTLSCSPISGHRSVSWYQQTPGQGLQFLFEYFSETQRNKGNFPGRFSGRQFSNSRSEMNVSTLELGDSALYLCASSLNRFSYEQYFGPGTRLTVT.

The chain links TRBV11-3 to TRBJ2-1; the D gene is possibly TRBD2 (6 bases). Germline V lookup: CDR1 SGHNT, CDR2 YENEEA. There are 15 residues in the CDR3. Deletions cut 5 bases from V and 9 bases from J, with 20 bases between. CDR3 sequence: CASSPQGPTSLEQFF. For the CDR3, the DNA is TGTGCCAGCAGCCCCCAGGGCCCTACTAGCCTTGAGCAGTTCTTC.

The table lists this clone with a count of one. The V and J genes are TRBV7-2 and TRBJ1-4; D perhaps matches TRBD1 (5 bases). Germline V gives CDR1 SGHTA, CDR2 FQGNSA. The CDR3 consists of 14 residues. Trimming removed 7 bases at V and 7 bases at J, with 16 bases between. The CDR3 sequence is CASKRAGGGEKLFF. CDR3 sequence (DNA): TGTGCCAGCAAGCGTGCGGGTGGGGGTGAAAAACTGTTTTTT.

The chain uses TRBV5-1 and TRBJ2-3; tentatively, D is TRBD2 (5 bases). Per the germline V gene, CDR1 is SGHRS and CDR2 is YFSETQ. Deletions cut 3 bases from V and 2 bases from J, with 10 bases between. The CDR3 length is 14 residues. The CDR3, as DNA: TGCGCCAGCAGCTGGAGCGGTTCCACAGATACGCAGTATTTT. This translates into CASSWSGSTDTQYF.

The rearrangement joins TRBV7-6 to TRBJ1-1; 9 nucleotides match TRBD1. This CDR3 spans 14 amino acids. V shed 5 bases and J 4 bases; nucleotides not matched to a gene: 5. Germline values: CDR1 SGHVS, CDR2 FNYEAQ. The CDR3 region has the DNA TGTGCCAGCAGCCAGGGACAGGGTGGCACTGAAGCTTTCTTT. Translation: CASSQGQGGTEAFF.

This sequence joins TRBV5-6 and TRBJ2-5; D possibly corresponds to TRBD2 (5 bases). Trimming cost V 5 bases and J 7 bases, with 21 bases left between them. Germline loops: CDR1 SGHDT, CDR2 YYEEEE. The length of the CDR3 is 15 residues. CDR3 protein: CASSIRGLTTVTQYF. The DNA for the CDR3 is TGTGCCAGCAGTATTCGGGGTCTCACCACCGTGACCCAGTACTTC.

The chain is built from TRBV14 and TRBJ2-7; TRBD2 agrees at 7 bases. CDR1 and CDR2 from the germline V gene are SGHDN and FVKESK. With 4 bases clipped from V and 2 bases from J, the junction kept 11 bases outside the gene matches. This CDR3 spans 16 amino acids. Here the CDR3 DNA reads TGTGCCAGCAGCCTACTCCGGGCGGGAGTAACCTACGAGCAGTACTTC. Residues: CASSLLRAGVTYEQYF.